A single sample is the source of the 21 T cell receptor beta chains below, sequenced in a study of blood T cell repertoires in COVID-19. Profiled with immunoSEQ multiplex PCR; TCRdb holds only in-frame clones, not every one. The sample has 300,000 to 400,000 clones, more than 85% seen once. Sequencing used peripheral blood. The receptors here all came from a human donor in a cohort sampled during active COVID-19.

CDR3 loop: CATSTGRANEKLFF. CDR3 coding DNA: TGTGCCACCAGCACCGGCAGGGCTAATGAAAAACTGTTTTTT. The genes are TRBV15 and TRBJ1-4, with D tentatively TRBD1 (5 bases). Germline CDR1 LNHNV, CDR2 YYDKDF (reference sequence). The length of the CDR3 is 14 residues. V dropped 4 bases and J dropped 3 bases, with 9 bases sitting between them.

Details on this clone: This specimen includes other DNA sequences encoding the same CDR3. This chain links TRBV6-5 with TRBJ2-7; 13 nucleotides line up with TRBD2. CDR1 and CDR2 from the germline V gene are MNHEY and SVGAGI. V gave up 6 bases and J gave up 1 base; unmatched junction bases: 3. The CDR3 runs 15 residues. Here the CDR3 reads CASRGGLAGSYEQYF. CDR3 bases: TGTGCCAGCAGAGGGGGACTAGCGGGGTCCTACGAGCAGTACTTC.

The chain is built from TRBV19 and TRBJ1-2, with D possibly being TRBD1 (5 bases). Looked up from germline, CDR1 is LNHDA and CDR2 is SQIVND (reference sequence). The CDR3 has 15 amino acids. Between the trimmed V and J ends, which lost 7 bases and 3 bases, there was a span of 18 bases. The CDR3 sequence is CASKKDIPEDYGYTF. In nucleotides, the CDR3 is TGTGCCAGTAAAAAGGACATCCCAGAAGACTATGGCTACACCTTC. The variable domain in full, with the rest retrieved from reference TRBV19 and TRBJ1-2, is DGGITQSPKYLFRKEGQNVTLSCEQNLNHDAMYWYRQDPGQGLRLIYYSQIVNDFQKGDIAEGYSVSREKKESFPLTVTSAQKNPTAFYLCASKKDIPEDYGYTFGSGTRLTVV.

This clone was detected only once. The chain recombines TRBV28 with TRBJ1-2; D perhaps matches TRBD1 (5 bases). The CDR3 has 12 amino acids. In germline, CDR1 is MDHEN, CDR2 SYDVKM. The ends were cut back, 7 bases at V and 4 bases at J, with 10 bases in the middle. CDR3 sequence reads: CASTGDSYGYTF. In DNA form, the CDR3 reads TGTGCCAGCACCGGCGACAGCTATGGCTACACCTTC.

The V and J genes are TRBV6-5 and TRBJ2-2, with D unresolved. The CDR3 runs to 14 residues. Germline CDR1 and CDR2: MNHEY and SVGAGI. The germline V and J ends were trimmed by 8 bases and 4 bases, with 14 bases remaining between them. Written as DNA, the CDR3 is TGTGCCAGCTGGAGTGGCGAGACCACCGGGGAGCTGTTTTTT. Protein product: CASWSGETTGELFF.

The rearrangement links TRBV24-1 to TRBJ1-1, with TRBD1 identical over 10 bases. In germline, CDR1 is KGHDR, CDR2 SFDVKD. The CDR3 extends over 15 amino acids. The trim removed 4 bases at V and 2 bases at J, leaving 3 bases unmatched. In nucleotides, the CDR3 is TGTGCCACCAGTGACTGGGACAGGGGAAACACTGAAGCTTTCTTT. Translated: CATSDWDRGNTEAFF.

CDR3 bases: TGCGCCAGCAGCCAAGAACCCGGGACAGGGGGTAAGCAGCCCCAGCATTTT. Translated, it gives CASSQEPGTGGKQPQHF. The rearrangement links TRBV4-1 to TRBJ1-5; 11 bases agree with TRBD1. In germline, CDR1 is MGHRA, CDR2 YSYEKL. The CDR3 sequence is 17 residues long. With 0 bases clipped from V and 7 bases from J, the junction kept 8 bases outside the gene matches.

This clone has a single count. This chain joins TRBV27 and TRBJ2-5; 15 nucleotides agree with TRBD2. CDR3 size: 19 residues. The trim removed 4 bases at V and 4 bases at J, leaving 13 bases unmatched. CDR1 MNHEY and CDR2 SMNVEV come from the germline V gene (reference sequence). The CDR3 sequence is CASSSLLGLAGGPGETQYF. CDR3 sequence (DNA): TGTGCCAGCAGTTCATTACTAGGACTAGCGGGAGGGCCGGGAGAGACCCAGTACTTC.

The CDR3, as DNA: TGTGCCATCATACTAGCGGGCCGATTAGCCGGGGAGCTGTTTTTT. As protein: CAIILAGRLAGELFF. The J gene is TRBJ2-2, the V gene TRBV11-2, with 9 bases aligning to TRBD2. The CDR3 runs 15 residues. Trimming cost V 10 bases and J 6 bases; bases outside gene matches: 12. Germline CDR1 SGHAT, CDR2 FQNNGV.

The chain employs TRBV2 and TRBJ1-4; maybe TRBD1 (6 bases). The germline CDR1 and CDR2 sequences are SNHLY and FYNNEI. Trimming stripped 7 bases from V and 7 bases from J, with 13 bases between. This CDR3 has 13 residues. CDR3 amino acids: CASTKGQLEKLFF. CDR3 in DNA: TGTGCCAGCACCAAGGGACAACTTGAAAAACTGTTTTTT. The full variable domain, with the rest looked up from reference TRBV2 and TRBJ1-4, is EPEVTQTPSHQVTQMGQEVILRCVPISNHLYFYWYRQILGQKVEFLVSFYNNEISEKSEIFDDQFSVERPDGSNFTLKIRSTKLEDSAMYFCASTKGQLEKLFFGSGTQLSVL.

This clone appeared once. The V and J genes are TRBV29-1 and TRBJ2-3; TRBD1 matches 7 bases. J lost 1 base, V lost 3 bases, and 4 bases had no gene match. The CDR3 contains 14 residues. Germline V lookup: CDR1 SQVTM, CDR2 ANQGSEA. CDR3 residues: CSVEGTARTDTQYF. For the CDR3, the DNA is TGCAGCGTTGAGGGGACAGCCCGCACAGATACGCAGTATTTT.

The genes are TRBV5-1 and TRBJ2-7, with TRBD2 matching 11 bases. The CDR3 is 16 amino acids. The junction had 9 bases not matched to a gene; V was cut back by 4 bases and J by 3 bases. Looked up from germline, CDR1 is SGHRS and CDR2 is YFSETQ. The CDR3 sequence: CASSIFLAGGLYEQYF. The DNA for the CDR3 is TGCGCCAGCAGCATTTTTCTAGCGGGGGGCCTCTACGAGCAGTACTTC.

The V call is TRBV6-5, the J call TRBJ1-1; D may be TRBD1 (6 bases). The germline gives CDR1 MNHEY, CDR2 SVGAGI. The CDR3 is 13 amino acids. V was shortened by 6 bases and J by 3 bases, with 11 bases between the two germline ends. The CDR3 reads CASSIQGDTEAFF. The CDR3 DNA sequence: TGTGCCAGCAGCATACAGGGCGACACTGAAGCTTTCTTT.

The genes are TRBV28 and TRBJ2-7; D might be TRBD1 (6 bases). Germline CDR1 MDHEN, CDR2 SYDVKM. V gave up 6 bases and J gave up 6 bases, with 18 bases separating them. This CDR3 has 14 amino acids. The CDR3 nucleotides read TGTGCCAGCAGCCTGACAGGAGTTTGGGGCGAGCAGTACTTC. It encodes CASSLTGVWGEQYF.

The rearrangement links TRBV5-4 to TRBJ1-4; TRBD1 agrees at 9 bases. Losses at the gene ends were 0 bases for V and 14 bases for J; bases not matched to a gene: 5. This CDR3 has 13 residues. Germline V gene sequence: CDR1 SGHNT, CDR2 YYREEE (reference sequence). The CDR3 DNA sequence: TGTGCCAGCAGCTTGGAGACAGGGGGGATCCTGTTTTTT. Translation gives CASSLETGGILFF. Using reference TRBV5-4 and TRBJ1-4 for the parts outside the CDR3, the full variable domain is ETGVTQSPTHLIKTRGQQVTLRCSSQSGHNTVSWYQQALGQGPQFIFQYYREEENGRGNFPPRFSGLQFPNYSSELNVNALELDDSALYLCASSLETGGILFFGSGTQLSVL.

This clone came up once. The V gene is TRBV7-2, the J gene TRBJ2-7, with TRBD1 identical over 7 bases. Germline V gene sequence: CDR1 SGHTA, CDR2 FQGNSA. This CDR3 region has 16 residues. J was trimmed by 0 bases and V by 4 bases; bases with no gene match: 9. CDR3 in amino acids: CASSYVGGPSSYEQYF. The CDR3 DNA is TGTGCCAGCAGCTACGTAGGGGGCCCGAGCTCCTACGAGCAGTACTTC. The full variable domain, in which reference TRBV7-2 and TRBJ2-7 provide the parts outside the CDR3, is GAGVSQSPSNKVTEKGKDVELRCDPISGHTALYWYRQSLGQGLEFLIYFQGNSAPDKSGLPSDRFSAERTGGSVSTLTIQRTQQEDSAVYLCASSYVGGPSSYEQYFGPGTRLTVT.

This chain links TRBV6-4 with TRBJ1-2; a possible D gene is TRBD1 (6 bases). Germline CDR1 MRHNA, CDR2 SNTAGT. The germline V and J ends were trimmed by 6 bases and 7 bases, with 15 bases remaining between them. The CDR3 is 13 amino acids. CDR3 protein: CASSAHRDGGYTF. CDR3 nucleotides: TGTGCCAGCAGCGCCCACAGGGATGGTGGCTACACCTTC.

This clone was observed once. This chain uses TRBV25-1 with TRBJ1-2, with a possible D match to TRBD1 (5 bases). The length of the CDR3 is 14 residues. With 2 bases removed from V and 6 bases from J, the gap between germline ends came to 13 bases. In germline, CDR1 is MGHDK, CDR2 SYGVNS. CDR3 sequence reads: CASSEEQTDNGYTF. The DNA of the CDR3 is TGTGCCAGCAGTGAAGAGCAGACAGACAATGGCTACACCTTC.

The chain joins TRBV11-3 to TRBJ1-1; 8 nucleotides match TRBD1. The V gene's germline CDR1 is SGHNT and CDR2 YENEEA. V shed 5 bases and J 7 bases; nucleotides not matched to a gene: 9. The CDR3 consists of 14 residues. CDR3 nucleotide sequence: TGTGCCAGCAGCCCCCGAGGAGGGACAGGTGAAGCTTTCTTT. This sequence encodes CASSPRGGTGEAFF. Based on the CDR3 plus reference TRBV11-3 and TRBJ1-1, the full variable domain is EAGVVQSPRYKIIEKKQPVAFWCNPISGHNTLYWYLQNLGQGPELLIRYENEEAVDDSQLPKDRFSAERLKGVDSTLKIQPAELGDSAVYLCASSPRGGTGEAFFGQGTRLTVV.

This clone was seen more than once but under ten times. V is TRBV19 and J is TRBJ1-1, with a weak D call TRBD1 (5 bases). Germline V gene sequence: CDR1 LNHDA, CDR2 SQIVND (reference sequence). The V gene lost 7 bases and the J gene lost 1 base, with 19 bases spanning the gap. The CDR3 length is 16 residues. The CDR3 DNA sequence: TGTGCCAGTACCCAATATGCGGGACGTAAGAACACTGAAGCTTTCTTT. This codes for CASTQYAGRKNTEAFF.

CDR3 region: CAWSVSRTGRNEKLFF. CDR3 coding DNA: TGTGCCTGGAGTGTATCCCGGACAGGGCGTAATGAAAAACTGTTTTTT. The chain combines TRBV30 with TRBJ1-4, with 8 nucleotides matching TRBD1. The CDR3 runs 16 residues. The germline V gene encodes CDR1 GTSNPN and CDR2 SVGIG (reference sequence). The trim removed 0 bases at V and 4 bases at J, leaving 7 bases unmatched.